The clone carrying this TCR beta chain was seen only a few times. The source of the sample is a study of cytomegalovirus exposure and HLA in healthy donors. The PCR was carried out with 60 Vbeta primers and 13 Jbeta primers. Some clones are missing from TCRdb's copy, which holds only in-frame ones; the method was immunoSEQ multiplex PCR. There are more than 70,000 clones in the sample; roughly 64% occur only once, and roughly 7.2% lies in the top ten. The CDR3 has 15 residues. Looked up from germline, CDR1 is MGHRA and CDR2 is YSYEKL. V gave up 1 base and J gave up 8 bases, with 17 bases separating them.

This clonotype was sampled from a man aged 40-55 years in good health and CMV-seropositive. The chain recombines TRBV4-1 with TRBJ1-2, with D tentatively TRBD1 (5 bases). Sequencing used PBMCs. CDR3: CASSQVLTGDKGYTF. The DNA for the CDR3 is TGCGCCAGCAGCCAAGTTTTAACGGGGGATAAGGGCTACACCTTC.